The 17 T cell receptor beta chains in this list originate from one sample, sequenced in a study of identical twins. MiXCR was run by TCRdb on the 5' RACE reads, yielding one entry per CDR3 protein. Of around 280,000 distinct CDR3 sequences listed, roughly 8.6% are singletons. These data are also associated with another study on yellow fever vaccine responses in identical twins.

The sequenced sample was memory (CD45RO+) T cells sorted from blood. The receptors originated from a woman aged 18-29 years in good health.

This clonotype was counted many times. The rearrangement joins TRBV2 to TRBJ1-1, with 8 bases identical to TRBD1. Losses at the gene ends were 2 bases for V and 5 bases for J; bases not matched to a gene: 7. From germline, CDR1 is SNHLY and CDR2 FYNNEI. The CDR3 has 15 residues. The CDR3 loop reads CASSENGQGRTEAFF. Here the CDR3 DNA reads TGTGCCAGCAGTGAAAATGGACAGGGCAGAACTGAAGCTTTCTTT.

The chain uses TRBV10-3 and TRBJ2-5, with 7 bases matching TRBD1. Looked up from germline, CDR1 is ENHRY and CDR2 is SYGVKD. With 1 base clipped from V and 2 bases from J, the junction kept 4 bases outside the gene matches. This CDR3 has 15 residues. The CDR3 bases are TGTGCCATCAGTGAGTGGAGACAGGGTCAAGAGACCCAGTACTTC. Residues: CAISEWRQGQETQYF.

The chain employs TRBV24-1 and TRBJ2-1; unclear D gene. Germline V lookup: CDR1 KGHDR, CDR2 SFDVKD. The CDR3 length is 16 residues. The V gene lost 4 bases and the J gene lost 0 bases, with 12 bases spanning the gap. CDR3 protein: CATSDQDQFSYNEQFF. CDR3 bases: TGTGCCACCAGTGACCAGGACCAGTTCTCCTACAATGAGCAGTTCTTC.

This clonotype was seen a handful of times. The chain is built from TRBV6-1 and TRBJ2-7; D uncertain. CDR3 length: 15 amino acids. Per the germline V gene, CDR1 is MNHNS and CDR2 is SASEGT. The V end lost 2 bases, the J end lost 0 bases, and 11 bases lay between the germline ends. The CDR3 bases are TGTGCCAGCAGTGAATCTTCACCGAGCTCCTACGAGCAGTACTTC. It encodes CASSESSPSSYEQYF.

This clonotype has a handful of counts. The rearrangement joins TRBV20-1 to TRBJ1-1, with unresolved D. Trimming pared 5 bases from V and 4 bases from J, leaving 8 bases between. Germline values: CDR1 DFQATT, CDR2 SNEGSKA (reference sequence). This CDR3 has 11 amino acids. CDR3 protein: CSAPWGTEAFF. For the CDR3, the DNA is TGCAGTGCTCCGTGGGGCACTGAAGCTTTCTTT.

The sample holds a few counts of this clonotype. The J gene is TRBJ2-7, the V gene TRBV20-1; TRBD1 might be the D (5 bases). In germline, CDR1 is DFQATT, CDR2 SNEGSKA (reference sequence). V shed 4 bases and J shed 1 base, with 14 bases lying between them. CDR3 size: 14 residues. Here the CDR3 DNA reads TGCAGTGCTAATAAACAGGCGTTTTCCTACGAGCAGTACGTC. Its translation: CSANKQAFSYEQYV.

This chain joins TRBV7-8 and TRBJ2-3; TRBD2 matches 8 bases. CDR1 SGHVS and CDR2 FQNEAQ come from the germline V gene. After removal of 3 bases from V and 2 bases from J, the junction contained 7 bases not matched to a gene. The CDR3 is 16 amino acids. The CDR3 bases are TGTGCCAGCAGCTTTGCAGTAGCGGGGACCACAGATACGCAGTATTTT. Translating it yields CASSFAVAGTTDTQYF.

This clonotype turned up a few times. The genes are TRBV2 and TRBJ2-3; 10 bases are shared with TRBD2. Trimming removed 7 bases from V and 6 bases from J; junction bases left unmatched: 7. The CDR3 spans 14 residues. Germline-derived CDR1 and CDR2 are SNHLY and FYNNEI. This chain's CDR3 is CASMLAGVSDTQYF. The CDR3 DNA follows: TGTGCCAGCATGCTAGCGGGAGTCAGCGATACGCAGTATTTT. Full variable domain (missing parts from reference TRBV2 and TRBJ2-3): EPEVTQTPSHQVTQMGQEVILRCVPISNHLYFYWYRQILGQKVEFLVSFYNNEISEKSEIFDDQFSVERPDGSNFTLKIRSTKLEDSAMYFCASMLAGVSDTQYFGPGTRLTVL.

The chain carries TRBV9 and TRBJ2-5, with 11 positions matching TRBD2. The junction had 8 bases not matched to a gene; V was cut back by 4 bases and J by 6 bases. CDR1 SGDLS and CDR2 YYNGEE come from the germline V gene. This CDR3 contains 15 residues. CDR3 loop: CASSKETSGIQTQYF. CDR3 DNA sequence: TGTGCCAGCAGCAAAGAGACTAGCGGGATTCAGACCCAGTACTTC.

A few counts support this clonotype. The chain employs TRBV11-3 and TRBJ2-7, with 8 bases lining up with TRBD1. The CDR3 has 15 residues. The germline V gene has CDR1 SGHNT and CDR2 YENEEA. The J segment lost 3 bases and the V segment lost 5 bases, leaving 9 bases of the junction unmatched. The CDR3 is CASSPRTGPYYEQYF. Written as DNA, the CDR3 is TGTGCCAGCAGCCCAAGGACAGGGCCTTACTACGAGCAGTACTTC.

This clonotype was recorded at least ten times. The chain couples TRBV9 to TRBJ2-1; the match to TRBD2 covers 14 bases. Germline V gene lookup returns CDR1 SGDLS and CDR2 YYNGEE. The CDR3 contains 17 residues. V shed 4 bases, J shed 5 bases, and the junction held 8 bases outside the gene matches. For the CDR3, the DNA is TGTGCCAGCAGCCCTCAGACTAGCGGGAGGGCGCACAATGAGCAGTTCTTC. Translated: CASSPQTSGRAHNEQFF.

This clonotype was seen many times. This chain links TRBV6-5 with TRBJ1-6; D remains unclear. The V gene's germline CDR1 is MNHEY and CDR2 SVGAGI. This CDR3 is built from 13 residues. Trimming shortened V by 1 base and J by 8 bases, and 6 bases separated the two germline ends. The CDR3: CASSYLYDSPLHF. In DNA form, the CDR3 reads TGTGCCAGCAGTTACTTGTACGATTCACCCCTCCACTTT.

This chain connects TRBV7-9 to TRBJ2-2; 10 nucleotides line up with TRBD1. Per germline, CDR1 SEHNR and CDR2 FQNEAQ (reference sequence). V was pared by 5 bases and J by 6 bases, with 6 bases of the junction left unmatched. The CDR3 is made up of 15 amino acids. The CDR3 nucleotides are TGTGCCAGCAGCCTTGGGACAGGGGACTCCGGGGAGCTGTTTTTT. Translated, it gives CASSLGTGDSGELFF.

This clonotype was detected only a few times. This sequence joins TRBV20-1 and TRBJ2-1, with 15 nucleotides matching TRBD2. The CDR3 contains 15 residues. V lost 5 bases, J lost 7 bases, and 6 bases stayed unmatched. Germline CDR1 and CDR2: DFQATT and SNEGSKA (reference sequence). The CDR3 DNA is TGCAGTGCTGTGGGACTAGCGGGAGGTCGGAATGAGCAGTTCTTC. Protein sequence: CSAVGLAGGRNEQFF.

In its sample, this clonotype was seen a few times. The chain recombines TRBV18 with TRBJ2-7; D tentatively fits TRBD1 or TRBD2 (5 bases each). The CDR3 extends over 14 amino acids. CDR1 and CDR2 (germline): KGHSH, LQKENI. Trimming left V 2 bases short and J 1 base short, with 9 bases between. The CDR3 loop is CASSPVRGSYEQYV. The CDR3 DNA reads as TGTGCCAGCTCACCAGTGAGGGGTTCCTACGAGCAGTACGTC.

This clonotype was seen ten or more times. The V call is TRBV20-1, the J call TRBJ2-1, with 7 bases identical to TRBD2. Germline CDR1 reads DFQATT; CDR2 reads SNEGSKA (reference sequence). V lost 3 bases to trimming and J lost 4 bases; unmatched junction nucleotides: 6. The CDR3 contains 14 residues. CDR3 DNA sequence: TGCAGTGCTAGCGACGCGGGAGATTACAATGAGCAGTTCTTC. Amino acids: CSASDAGDYNEQFF.

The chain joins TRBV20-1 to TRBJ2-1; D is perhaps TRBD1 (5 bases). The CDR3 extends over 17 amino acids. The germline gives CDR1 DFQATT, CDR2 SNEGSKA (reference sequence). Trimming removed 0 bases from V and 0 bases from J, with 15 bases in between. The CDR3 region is CSARDGAGSSSYNEQFF. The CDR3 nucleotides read TGCAGTGCTAGAGATGGGGCAGGTTCGAGCTCCTACAATGAGCAGTTCTTC.